This T cell receptor beta chain was documented in a study of vaccination and CD4 T cells after COVID-19. Findings and caveats of the study: A nonsignificant median increase from about 22 to 38 SARS-CoV-2-reactive clonotypes was observed.

Trimming left V 3 bases short and J 1 base short, with 12 bases between. This CDR3 spans 15 amino acids. Germline CDR1 reads MNHNS; CDR2 reads SASEGT. Researchers used the Oncomine TCR Beta short-read assay to sequence DNA from cultured CD4+ T cells. DNA came from CD4+ T cells after culture. TCRdb redid the calling of the PCR reads with MiXCR, one entry per CDR3 protein. The sample includes roughly 7,600 distinct CDR3 sequences, under 40% of them seen just once. The treatment: approximately 11-day PBMC culture with coronavirus spike peptide pools or control peptides (ViraFEST assay). It was before the COVID-19 pandemic (2011-2018) that the unexposed donor's CD4+ T cells were collected. A word on this clonotype: Its antigen is unknown.

The V gene is TRBV6-1, the J gene TRBJ1-1, with D perhaps matching TRBD1 (5 bases). The sequencing sample was made of CD4+ T cells from blood, cultured in vitro. The receptor was isolated from a human donor in good health. The CDR3 spells CASSERKGSNTEAFF. The CDR3 region has the DNA TGTGCCAGCAGTGAGCGGAAGGGGTCGAACACTGAAGCTTTCTTT.